This T cell receptor (beta chain) comes out of a study of human T cells and chemical hapten exposure. Across the whole study: Small discrepancies in pooled library volume mainly accounted for the varying TCR yields per sample. Study-level results: DPC sensitization produced no change in TCRs with frequency above 1 in 1000.

The total RNA was obtained from whole blood that was not fractionated. Unique molecular identifiers were linked by the library to individual cDNA molecules. TCRdb re-called the 5' RACE reads through MiXCR, storing one row per CDR3 protein. The table has around 80,000 distinct CDR3 sequences, approximately 16% seen once; the top ten hold 6.8%. Only a few counts were recorded for this clonotype. Its antigen is unidentified. CDR1 and CDR2 from the germline V gene are SGHRS and YFSETQ. J lost 0 bases, V lost 1 base, and 1 base had no gene match. The CDR3 sequence is 14 residues long. The TCR comes from a female donor in good health. This chain links TRBV5-1 with TRBJ2-7; 7 bases match TRBD1. The CDR3 reads CASSLTGVSYEQYF. The DNA of the CDR3 is TGCGCCAGCAGCTTGACAGGGGTCTCCTACGAGCAGTACTTC.